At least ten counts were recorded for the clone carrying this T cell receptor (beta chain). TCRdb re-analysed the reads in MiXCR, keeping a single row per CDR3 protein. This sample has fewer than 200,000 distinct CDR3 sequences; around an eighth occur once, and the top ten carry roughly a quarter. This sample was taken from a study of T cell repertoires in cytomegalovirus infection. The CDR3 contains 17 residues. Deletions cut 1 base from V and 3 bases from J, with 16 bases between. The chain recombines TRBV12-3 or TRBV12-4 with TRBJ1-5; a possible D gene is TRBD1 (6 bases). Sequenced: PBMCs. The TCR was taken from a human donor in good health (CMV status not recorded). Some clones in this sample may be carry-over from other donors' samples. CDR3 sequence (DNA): TGTGCCAGCAGTTTAGACCCCCTACAGGGTCTCAATCAGCCCCAGCATTTT. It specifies CASSLDPLQGLNQPQHF.